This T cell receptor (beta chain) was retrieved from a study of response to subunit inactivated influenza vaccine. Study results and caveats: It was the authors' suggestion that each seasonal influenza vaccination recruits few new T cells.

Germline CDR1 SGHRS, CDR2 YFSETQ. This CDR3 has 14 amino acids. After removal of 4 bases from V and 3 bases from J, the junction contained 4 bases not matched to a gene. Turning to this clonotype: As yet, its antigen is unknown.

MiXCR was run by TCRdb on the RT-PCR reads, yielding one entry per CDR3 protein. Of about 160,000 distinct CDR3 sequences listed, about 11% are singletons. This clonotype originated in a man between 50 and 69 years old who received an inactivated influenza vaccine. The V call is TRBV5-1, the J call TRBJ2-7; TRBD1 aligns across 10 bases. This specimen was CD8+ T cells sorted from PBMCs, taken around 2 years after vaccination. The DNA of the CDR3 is TGCGCCAGCAGCGGCCGGGACAGGGGCTACGAGCAGTACTTC. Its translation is CASSGRDRGYEQYF. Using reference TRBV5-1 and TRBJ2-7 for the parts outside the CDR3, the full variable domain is KAGVTQTPRYLIKTRGQQVTLSCSPISGHRSVSWYQQTPGQGLQFLFEYFSETQRNKGNFPGRFSGRQFSNSRSEMNVSTLELGDSALYLCASSGRDRGYEQYFGPGTRLTVT.